This is a list of T cell receptor beta chains from one sample in a study of blood T cell repertoires in COVID-19. Sequencing was performed with immunoSEQ multiplex PCR; in TCRdb, only in-frame clones are kept and a portion is missing. Here the sample spans 100,000 to 150,000 clones, about 79% being singletons. The sequenced sample was peripheral blood. The receptor source for this set is a woman aged 45-65 years with acute or convalescent COVID-19. The CDR3 runs from the conserved cysteine through the conserved F or W.

J	V	CDR3
TRBJ2-1	TRBV7-2	CASSLPGMIHNEQFF
TRBJ1-2	TRBV5-1	CASSLDRGYTF
TRBJ1-2	TRBV5-5	CASSLGGPSLAYGYTF
TRBJ1-2	TRBV7-8	CASSPRTGAIYGYTF
TRBJ2-3	TRBV6-5	CASRVTSGGTHTQYF
TRBJ1-3	TRBV6-1	CASSEQGKSAGNTIYF
TRBJ1-5	TRBV7-6	CASSPSAGQGRGGNQPQHF
TRBJ2-7	TRBV14	CASSQSTYEQYF
TRBJ1-5	TRBV19	CASRGGSINQPQHF
TRBJ1-5	TRBV2	CASTGTYSNQPQHF
TRBJ1-2	TRBV9	CASSVGTGPGYGYTF
TRBJ1-4	TRBV9	CASSALGATNEKLFF
TRBJ1-2	TRBV19	CATKTGLNGYTF
TRBJ2-3	TRBV19	CASSILSGGLTDTQYF
TRBJ2-7	TRBV3-1/TRBV3-2	CASRRTSGQYEQYF
TRBJ2-1	TRBV6-1	CASSENPGTGGKNEQFF
TRBJ1-2	TRBV9	CASSSQLTGTYGYTF
TRBJ2-3	TRBV5-1	CASSLDAGGPLDTQYF
TRBJ1-1	TRBV11-2	CASSLERGSNTEAFF
TRBJ1-3	TRBV19	CASTLDTSSGNTIYF
TRBJ1-6	TRBV7-8	CASSLAPTGVTYNSPLHF
TRBJ1-2	TRBV5-6	CASSFGGANYGYTF
TRBJ1-5	TRBV5-8	CASSLERGAGNQPQHF
TRBJ2-2	TRBV6-2/TRBV6-3	CASSYSLTGELFF
TRBJ1-5	TRBV4-1	CASSQDTQDYSNQPQHF
TRBJ2-6	TRBV28	CASSTAVTGANVLTF
TRBJ1-1	TRBV30	CAWRPGGNIDTEAFF
TRBJ1-1	TRBV23-1	CASSPLHIPGQAPEAFF
TRBJ1-2	TRBV5-1	CASSLAGPGGQAPYGYTF
TRBJ1-1	TRBV27	CASRTGRTEAFF
TRBJ1-4	TRBV7-9	CASSPTGQNEKLFF
TRBJ1-4	TRBV27	CASSLVRGLGEKLFF
TRBJ2-3	TRBV10-3	CAISEPPGQGAGDTQYF
TRBJ2-5	TRBV5-1	CASSPGAGETQYF
TRBJ2-7	TRBV5-1	CASSLEGQGSYEQYF
TRBJ2-1	TRBV10-1	CASSKGVVQGGYNEQFF
TRBJ2-1	TRBV28	CASSPEGSGVYNEQFF
TRBJ2-7	TRBV3-1/TRBV3-2	CASTRTSGGSSSYEQYF
TRBJ2-1	TRBV6-4	CASSDGQGNSNEQFF
TRBJ2-2	TRBV10-3	CAITAGSNTGELFF
TRBJ2-1	TRBV19	CASSIFASGAYNEQFF
TRBJ1-5	TRBV7-2	CASSYRENQPQHF
TRBJ2-2	TRBV6-5	CASTPGTGVTGELFF
TRBJ1-2	TRBV19	CASSIGSRGDHYGYTF
TRBJ1-2	TRBV19	CASKAADLNYGYTF
TRBJ2-7	TRBV13	CASSSRQGEQYF
TRBJ1-5	TRBV7-2	CASSLVLGQREPQHF
TRBJ1-2	TRBV6-5	CASRPRQGEYGYTF
TRBJ2-2	TRBV19	CASSDWDRKNTGELFF
TRBJ1-1	TRBV6-2/TRBV6-3	CASSYPGHRNTEAFF
TRBJ1-3	TRBV5-8	CASSSWSSGNTIYF
TRBJ1-2	TRBV29-1	CSGSVTNYGYTF
TRBJ1-2	TRBV18	CASSPSADNYGYTF
TRBJ1-2	TRBV5-4	CASSIPLTDGNGYTF
TRBJ2-7	TRBV7-9	CASSPRLAGAYEQYF